This TCR beta chain was obtained from a study of T cell responses to AZD1222 COVID-19 vaccine. Study-level points and caveats: Repertoires were obtained solely post-peak T cell response. Females made up more of the donors, who were largely white British, and clonal diversity may have come out too low. At baseline, seropositivity was found in only a handful of AZD1222 recipients.

This CDR3 comprises 15 residues. J gave up 3 bases and V 6 bases, and 10 bases lay outside the gene matches. From germline, CDR1 is SGHVS and CDR2 FQNEAQ. The protocol was immunoSEQ multiplex PCR, while the TCRdb copy is restricted to in-frame clones and leaves out a portion. The sample yields around 160,000 clones, under 95% seen once. With respect to this clone: Its target is not known.

This specimen consisted of peripheral blood, obtained on day 0 of AZD1222 vaccination. J is TRBJ2-5 and V is TRBV7-8, with 7 positions matching TRBD2. The origin of this receptor is an adult in good health. The CDR3 DNA reads TGTGCCAGCAGTCACCGGACTAGAACCGAAGAGACCCAGTACTTC. Protein product: CASSHRTRTEETQYF. The variable domain in full, completed from reference TRBV7-8 and TRBJ2-5, reads GAGVSQSPRYKVAKRGQDVALRCDPISGHVSLFWYQQALGQGPEFLTYFQNEAQLDKSGLPSDRFFAERPEGSVSTLKIQRTQQEDSAVYLCASSHRTRTEETQYFGPGTRLLVL.